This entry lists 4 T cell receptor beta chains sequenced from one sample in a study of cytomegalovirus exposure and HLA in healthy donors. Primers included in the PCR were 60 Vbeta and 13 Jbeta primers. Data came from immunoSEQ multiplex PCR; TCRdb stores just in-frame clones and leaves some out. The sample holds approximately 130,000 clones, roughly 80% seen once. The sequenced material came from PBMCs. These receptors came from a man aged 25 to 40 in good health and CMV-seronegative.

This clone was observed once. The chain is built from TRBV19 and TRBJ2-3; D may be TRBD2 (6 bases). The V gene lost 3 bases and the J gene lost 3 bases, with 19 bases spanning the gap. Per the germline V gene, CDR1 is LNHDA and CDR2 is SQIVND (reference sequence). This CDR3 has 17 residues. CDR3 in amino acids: CASSIRAGTIQTDTQYF. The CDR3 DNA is TGTGCCAGTAGTATCCGAGCGGGTACCATTCAGACAGATACGCAGTATTTT.

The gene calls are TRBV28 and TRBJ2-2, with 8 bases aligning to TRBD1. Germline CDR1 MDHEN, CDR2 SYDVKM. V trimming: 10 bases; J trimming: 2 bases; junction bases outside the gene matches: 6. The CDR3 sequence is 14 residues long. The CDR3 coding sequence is TGTGCCACCTGGACAGGGCTTAACACCGGGGAGCTGTTTTTT. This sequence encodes CATWTGLNTGELFF. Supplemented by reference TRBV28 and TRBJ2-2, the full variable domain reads DVKVTQSSRYLVKRTGEKVFLECVQDMDHENMFWYRQDPGLGLRLIYFSYDVKMKEKGDIPEGYSVSREKKERFSLILESASTNQTSMYLCATWTGLNTGELFFGEGSRLTVL.

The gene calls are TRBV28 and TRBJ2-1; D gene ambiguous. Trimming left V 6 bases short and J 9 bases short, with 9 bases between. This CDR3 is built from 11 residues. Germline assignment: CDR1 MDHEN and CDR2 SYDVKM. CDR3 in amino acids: CASSAPGEQFF. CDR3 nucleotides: TGTGCCAGCAGCGCTCCGGGTGAGCAGTTCTTC.

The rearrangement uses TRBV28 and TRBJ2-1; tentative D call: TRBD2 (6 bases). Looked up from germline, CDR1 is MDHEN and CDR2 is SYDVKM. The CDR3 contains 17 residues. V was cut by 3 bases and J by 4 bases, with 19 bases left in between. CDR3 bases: TGTGCCAGCAGTTTCAAACCGGGACGGGGGTCATACAATGAGCAGTTCTTC. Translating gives CASSFKPGRGSYNEQFF.